This entry is about one TCR beta chain. V dropped 0 bases and J dropped 5 bases, with 13 bases sitting between them. Germline loops: CDR1 MNHEY, CDR2 SVGAGI. This CDR3 has 15 amino acids. These data belong to a study of blood T cell repertoires in COVID-19. On the study more broadly: From the United States, Italy and Spain came samples of acute and convalescent COVID-19. Nucleic acid was either cDNA or gDNA, and it came from T cells, B-cell-depleted T cells, or PBMCs.

In the study's own analysis: Amplification from reference gene primers served as the basis for estimated nucleated cell counts. Some clones are missing from TCRdb's copy, which holds only in-frame ones; the method was immunoSEQ multiplex PCR. V, J and clone size reflect that table, while D and trimming were determined from the DNA. The sample consists of under 200,000 clones, around three quarters of them appearing once. The clonotype originates from a man aged 65 to 79 with active or convalescent COVID-19. The sample consisted of peripheral blood. The chain uses TRBV6-5 and TRBJ1-1; a weak D match, TRBD1 (5 bases). CDR3 bases: TGTGCCAGCAGTTACTCGATCGGGGGGTATACTGAAGCTTTCTTT. It codes for CASSYSIGGYTEAFF.